This T cell receptor (beta chain) comes out of a study of control samples from healthy donors and cancer patients. Only in-frame clones appear in the TCRdb table, and some are missing; sequencing was by immunoSEQ multiplex PCR. This sample has 110,000 or so clones; around nine tenths occur once, and the top ten carry over 10%. Trimming removed 3 bases at V and 2 bases at J, with 10 bases between. The CDR3 length is 13 residues. Germline lookup yields CDR1 DFQATT and CDR2 SNEGSKA (reference sequence). V gene TRBV20-1 combines with J gene TRBJ1-2; tentative D call: TRBD1 (5 bases). This receptor was identified in a man between 25 and 39 years old in good health. Sequencing used blood. CDR3 sequence: CSASGGLNYGYTF. The CDR3 region has the DNA TGCAGTGCTAGTGGGGGACTGAACTATGGCTACACCTTC.